This T cell receptor beta chain came from a study of CD8 T cells in Susac syndrome. Study findings and constraints: As acknowledged by the study, its TCR sequencing and HLA analysis included a relatively small number of individuals.

Details on this clonotype: Its antigen is not identified.

CDR1 and CDR2 (germline): SGHRS, YFSETQ. CDR3 length equals 14 residues. The V and J ends lost 2 bases and 8 bases, in that order; junction bases with no gene match: 7. Reverse transcription of roughly 0.45 to 1 ug RNA used random hexamers. TCRdb re-called the immunoSEQ multiplex PCR reads through MiXCR, storing one row per CDR3 protein. The data hold approximately 190,000 distinct CDR3 sequences, with about 94% observed a single time. Sample: CD4+ T cells from PBMCs. The sequence derives from a human donor in good health. The chain joins TRBV5-1 to TRBJ1-2; 9 nucleotides agree with TRBD1. This chain's CDR3 is CASSFRDRVGGYTF. CDR3 bases: TGCGCCAGCAGCTTCCGGGACAGGGTAGGAGGCTACACCTTC.